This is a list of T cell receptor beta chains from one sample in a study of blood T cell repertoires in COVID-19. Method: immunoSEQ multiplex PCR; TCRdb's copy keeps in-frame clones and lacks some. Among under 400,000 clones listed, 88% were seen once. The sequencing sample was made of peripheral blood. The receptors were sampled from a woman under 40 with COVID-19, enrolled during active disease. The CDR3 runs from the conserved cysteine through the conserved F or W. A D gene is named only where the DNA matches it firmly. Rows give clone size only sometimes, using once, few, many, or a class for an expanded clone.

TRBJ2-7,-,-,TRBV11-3,TGTGCCAGCAGCTTCAGTCCTGGGAGTGGTTACGAGCAGTACTTC,CASSFSPGSGYEQYF
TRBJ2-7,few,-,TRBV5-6,TGTGCCAGCAGCTTGATCGGGACTTACGAGCAGTACTTC,CASSLIGTYEQYF
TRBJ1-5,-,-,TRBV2,TGTGCCAGCAGTGCGGGCAGCAGGGATCAGCCCCAGCATTTT,CASSAGSRDQPQHF
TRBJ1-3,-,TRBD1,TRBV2,TGTGCCAGCAGTCGGGACAGAAGAATTGATTTCTCTGGAAACACCATATATTTT,CASSRDRRIDFSGNTIYF
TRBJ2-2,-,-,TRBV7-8,TGTGCCAGCAGCTTAGCCGGTGGAGGGCTTTTCACCGGGGAGCTGTTTTTT,CASSLAGGGLFTGELFF
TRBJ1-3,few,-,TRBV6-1,TGTGCCAGCAGTGAAGCGCTTCACGTGGGGAGCTCTGGAAACACCATATATTTT,CASSEALHVGSSGNTIYF
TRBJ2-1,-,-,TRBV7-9,TGTGCCAGCGGGGGTGGCGGGGCGCCCTACAATGAGCAGTTCTTC,CASGGGGAPYNEQFF
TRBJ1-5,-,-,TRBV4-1,TGCGCCAGCAGCCAAGATTCCGGGGGGGCCCAGCCCCAGCATTTT,CASSQDSGGAQPQHF
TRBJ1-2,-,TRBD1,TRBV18,TGTGCCAGCTCACAAAGAGGACAGGCTAACTATGGCTACACCTTC,CASSQRGQANYGYTF
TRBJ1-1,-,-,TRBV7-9,TGTGCCAGCAGCTTCTTCCAGCAGGGGAACACTGAAGCTTTCTTT,CASSFFQQGNTEAFF
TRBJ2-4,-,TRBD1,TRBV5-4,TGTGCCAGCAGCCCGACCCGGGACAGGGGGCCTCAGTACTTC,CASSPTRDRGPQYF
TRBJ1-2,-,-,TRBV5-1,TGCGCCAGCTCCCCTATCGGGGGGGCGACTGATAGTGGCTACACCTTC,CASSPIGGATDSGYTF
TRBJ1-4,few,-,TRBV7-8,TGTGCCAGCAGCTTCCAGGGCCTGCCTAATGAAAAACTGTTTTTT,CASSFQGLPNEKLFF
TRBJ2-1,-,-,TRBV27,TGTGCCAGCAGTTCCGGGGGTGAGCAGTTCTTC,CASSSGGEQFF
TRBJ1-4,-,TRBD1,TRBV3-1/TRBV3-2,TGTGCCAGCAGCCAAAACAACCTATTGACAGGGAAAGATGAAAAACTGTTTTTT,CASSQNNLLTGKDEKLFF
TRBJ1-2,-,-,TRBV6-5,TGTGCCAGCAGTTTGCAAACGACAGGAGCTAACTATGGCTACACCTTC,CASSLQTTGANYGYTF
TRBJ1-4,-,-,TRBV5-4,TGTGCCAGCAGCCGAACCTCAGGGGTGGATGAAAAACTGTTTTTT,CASSRTSGVDEKLFF
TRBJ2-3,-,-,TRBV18,TGTGCCAGCTCACCCGTTTCCTCTAGCGTCGGCACAGATACGCAGTATTTT,CASSPVSSSVGTDTQYF
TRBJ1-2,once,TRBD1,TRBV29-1,TGCAGCGTTTTTACAGGGGACTATGGCTACACCTTC,CSVFTGDYGYTF
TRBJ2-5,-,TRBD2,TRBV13,TGTGCCAGCAGCATACATACCGGGACTAGCACCTGGGGGACCCAGTACTTC,CASSIHTGTSTWGTQYF
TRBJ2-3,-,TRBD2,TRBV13,TGTGCCAGCAGCTTTTCAGCGGGGGGAGATACGCAGTATTTT,CASSFSAGGDTQYF
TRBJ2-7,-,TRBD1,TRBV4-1,TGCGCCAGCAGCCAACGGGACAGGGGCCGCTCCTACGAGCAGTACTTC,CASSQRDRGRSYEQYF
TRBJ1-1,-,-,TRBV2,TGTGCCAGCAGCCCGACAGGGAACACTGAAGCTTTCTTT,CASSPTGNTEAFF
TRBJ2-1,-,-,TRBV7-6,TGTGCCAGCAGCAAAACCCCCCAGGGGGAGGCCGGCAATGAGCAGTTCTTC,CASSKTPQGEAGNEQFF
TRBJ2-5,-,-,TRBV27,TGTGCCAGCAGTTTGGCTAGCCCCTCCACCGACCAGTACTTC,CASSLASPSTDQYF
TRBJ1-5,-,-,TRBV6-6,TGTGCCAGCAGTTACAGGGAGAGCCATCAGCCCCAGCATTTT,CASSYRESHQPQHF
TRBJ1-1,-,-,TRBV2,TGTGCCAGCAGTCCCCCACGTGGTACAGGGAACACTGAAGCTTTCTTT,CASSPPRGTGNTEAFF
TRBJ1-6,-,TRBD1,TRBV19,TGTGCCAGTAGTTGGGGACAGAAAAATTCACCCCTCCACTTT,CASSWGQKNSPLHF
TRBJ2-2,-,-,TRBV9,TGTGCCAGCAGCACTACCCCCTTTCTAGCTAGAGGGGAGCTGTTTTTT,CASSTTPFLARGELFF
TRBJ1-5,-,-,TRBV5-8,TGTGCCAGCAGGGGAGGGAACAGGCCCCAGCATTTT,CASRGGNRPQHF
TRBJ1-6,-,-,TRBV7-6,TGTGCCAGCACCCCCCCAGGGCAGGGAGGGTTCTCCCTCCACTTT,CASTPPGQGGFSLHF
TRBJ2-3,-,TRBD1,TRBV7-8,TGTGCCAGCAGCCGCCGACAGGGCCTCACAGATACGCAGTATTTT,CASSRRQGLTDTQYF
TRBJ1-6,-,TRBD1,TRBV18,TGTGCCAGCTCACCTGATATGGCCGGGACAGGGGGTTCACCCCTCCACTTT,CASSPDMAGTGGSPLHF
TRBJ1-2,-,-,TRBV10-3,TGTGCCATCAGTCCGGTTACTAACTATGGCTACACCTTC,CAISPVTNYGYTF
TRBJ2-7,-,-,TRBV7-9,TGTGCCAGCAGCTTAGGACCCCGACTAGGTAGCGAGCAGTACTTC,CASSLGPRLGSEQYF
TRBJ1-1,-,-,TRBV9,TGTGCCAGCAGCGTAGTTGGACAGAACACTGAAGCTTTCTTT,CASSVVGQNTEAFF
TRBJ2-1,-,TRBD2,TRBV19,TGTGCCAGTAGTCTCGCGGGCGGGGGGCCTAATGAGCAGTTCTTC,CASSLAGGGPNEQFF
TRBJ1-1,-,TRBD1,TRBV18,TGTGCCAGCCGACCGGGACAGGGGGAAACTGAAGCTTTCTTT,CASRPGQGETEAFF
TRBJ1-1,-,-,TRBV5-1,TGCGCCAGCAGCGGGGTCCCTCTGACAGCCATGAACACTGAAGCTTTCTTT,CASSGVPLTAMNTEAFF
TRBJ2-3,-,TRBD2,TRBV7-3,TGTGCCAGCAGTTCCCTTAGCGGGGGGGACGCAGATACGCAGTATTTT,CASSSLSGGDADTQYF
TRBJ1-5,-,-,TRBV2,TGTGCCAGCAGTGAAGGTCAACATAGCAATCAGCCCCAGCATTTT,CASSEGQHSNQPQHF
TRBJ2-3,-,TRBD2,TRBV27,TGTGCCAGCAGTTTACGGGGGGTTGGAGATACGCAGTATTTT,CASSLRGVGDTQYF
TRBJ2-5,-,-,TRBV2,TGTGCCAGCAGTGATGAGCTACAAGAGACCCAGTACTTC,CASSDELQETQYF
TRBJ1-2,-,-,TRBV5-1,TGCGCCAGCAGCTCCACCGGGGGCCCCCGGGGGGTCTATGGCTACACCTTC,CASSSTGGPRGVYGYTF
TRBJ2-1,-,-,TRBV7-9,TGTGCCAGCAGCTTCAGGGCCAATGAGCAGTTCTTC,CASSFRANEQFF
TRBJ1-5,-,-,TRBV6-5,TGTGCCAGCGCACAGGGACGGAGTCAGCCCCAGCATTTT,CASAQGRSQPQHF
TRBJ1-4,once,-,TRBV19,TGTGCCACCAGCGCTAACCGGGGGAAAAATGAAAAACTGTTTTTT,CATSANRGKNEKLFF
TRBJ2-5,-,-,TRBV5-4,TGTGCCAGCTCCCCCCCCGGCCAAGAGACCCAGTACTTC,CASSPPGQETQYF
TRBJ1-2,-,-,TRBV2,TGTGCCGGCTCACAGGGCGCTCTCTATGGCTACACCTTC,CAGSQGALYGYTF
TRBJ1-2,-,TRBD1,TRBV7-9,TGTGCCAGCAGCGCCCGGGACAGGGGCGTTCATGGCTACACCTTC,CASSARDRGVHGYTF
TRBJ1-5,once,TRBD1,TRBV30,TGTGCCTGGGCGGGACAGGATAATCAGCCCCAGCATTTT,CAWAGQDNQPQHF
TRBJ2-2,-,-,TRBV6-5,TGTGCCAGCAGCAGGGGCGCGAACACCGGGGAGCTGTTTTTT,CASSRGANTGELFF
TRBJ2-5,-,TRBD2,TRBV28,TGTGCCATCCGGGGGGAGCCAGGCCAAGAGACCCAGTACTTC,CAIRGEPGQETQYF
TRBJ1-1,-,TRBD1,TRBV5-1,TGCGCCAGCAGCCTCGCGGGACAGGGAGACACTGAAGCTTTCTTT,CASSLAGQGDTEAFF
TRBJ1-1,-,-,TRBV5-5,TGTGCCAGTCAGGCAGATCCGAACACTGAAGCTTTCTTT,CASQADPNTEAFF
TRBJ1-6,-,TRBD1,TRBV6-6,TGTGCCAGCAGTGAGACGACAGGGGACAATTCACCCCTCCACTTT,CASSETTGDNSPLHF
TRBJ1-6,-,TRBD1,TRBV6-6,TGTGCCAGCAGCCGGACAGGGGGGATCCCCGCCCCCTATTTGAATTCACCCCTCCACTTT,CASSRTGGIPAPYLNSPLHF
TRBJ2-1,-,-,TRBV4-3,TGCGCCAGCAGCCAAGGCCTCGCGGGCAATGAGCAGTTCTTC,CASSQGLAGNEQFF
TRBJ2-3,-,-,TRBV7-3,TGTGCCAGCAGCCCGTCAGGGGTCCCCACAGATACGCAGTATTTT,CASSPSGVPTDTQYF